These 21 T cell receptor beta chains were all obtained from the same sample, sequenced in a study of CD8+ T cells in alopecia areata. Extracted from the samples, RNA was reverse transcribed into cDNA to serve as the sequencing template. Sequencing was performed with immunoSEQ multiplex PCR; in TCRdb, only in-frame clones are kept and a portion is missing. The data contain 150,000 or so clones, 75% to 90% of them singletons. Sequenced material: CD8+ T cells sorted from blood, taken at week 0. Receptors originate from a human donor with alopecia areata.

This clone was observed once. The rearrangement joins TRBV2 to TRBJ2-1; D unclear. V lost 1 base and J 0 bases, leaving 10 bases between the germline ends. Germline loops: CDR1 SNHLY, CDR2 FYNNEI. This CDR3 is 16 amino acids long. CDR3 protein: CASSEGYASSYNEQFF. In DNA, the CDR3 is TGTGCCAGCAGTGAAGGGTACGCCAGCTCCTACAATGAGCAGTTCTTC.

This chain uses TRBV5-1 with TRBJ2-3; 9 bases fit TRBD1. The junction had 7 bases not matched to a gene; V was cut back by 4 bases and J by 4 bases. The CDR3 sequence is 15 residues long. Germline V CDR1 and CDR2: SGHRS, YFSETQ. This chain's CDR3 is CASSMGQGEPDTQYF. The DNA of the CDR3 is TGCGCCAGCAGCATGGGACAGGGAGAACCAGATACGCAGTATTTT.

The chain recombines TRBV4-1 with TRBJ1-1; no clear D. The CDR3 is made up of 16 amino acids. Trimming pared 4 bases from V and 0 bases from J, leaving 15 bases between. In germline, CDR1 is MGHRA, CDR2 YSYEKL. CDR3 loop: CASSRPPGPVNTEAFF. The CDR3 nucleotides are TGCGCCAGCAGCCGACCTCCCGGACCGGTGAACACTGAAGCTTTCTTT.

A few counts support this clone. The CDR3 DNA follows: TGCGCCAGCAGTGAAAAACGTCGAGGGGACACCGGGGAGCTGTTTTTT. It specifies CASSEKRRGDTGELFF. The chain joins TRBV23-1 to TRBJ2-2; D is possibly TRBD1 or TRBD2 (5 bases each). TRBV23-1 is filed as an ORF, its function uncertain. This CDR3 has 16 amino acids. V was clipped by 5 bases and J by 3 bases, with 16 bases between them.

The V gene is TRBV27, the J gene TRBJ2-3, with D possibly being TRBD1 (6 bases). This CDR3 has 14 residues. The germline gives CDR1 MNHEY, CDR2 SMNVEV (reference sequence). Deletions cut 2 bases from V and 4 bases from J, with 10 bases between. The CDR3 reads CASSLTGQPDTQYF. The CDR3, as DNA: TGTGCCAGCAGTTTAACGGGACAACCAGATACGCAGTATTTT.

The chain employs TRBV19 and TRBJ2-3; D is unclear. Trimming took off 4 bases at V and 5 bases at J, with 16 bases between the two ends. The germline CDR1 and CDR2 sequences are LNHDA and SQIVND (reference sequence). The CDR3 has 15 residues. The CDR3 DNA reads TGTGCCAGTAGTAAGAAATTGGTGATGAGAGATACGCAGTATTTT. It encodes CASSKKLVMRDTQYF.

The J gene is TRBJ1-1, the V gene TRBV13; maybe TRBD1 (5 bases). Per germline, CDR1 PRHDT and CDR2 FYEKMQ (reference sequence). CDR3 length: 13 residues. Deletions cut 0 bases from V and 11 bases from J, with 13 bases between. The CDR3 loop is CASSLGLGEVAFF. CDR3 bases: TGTGCCAGCAGCTTAGGCCTGGGGGAAGTGGCTTTCTTT.

The chain is built from TRBV27 and TRBJ1-1; tentative D call: TRBD1 (6 bases). The CDR3 extends over 14 amino acids. Germline CDR1 is MNHEY and CDR2 is SMNVEV (reference sequence). Deletions cut 8 bases from V and 4 bases from J, with 17 bases between. DNA for the CDR3: TGTGCCAGCTTACGGGGGCCCGGGGGCACTGAAGCTTTCTTT. It codes for CASLRGPGGTEAFF.

The chain combines TRBV30 with TRBJ1-5; 9 bases agree with TRBD1. J lost 7 bases, V lost 0 bases, and 16 bases had no gene match. Germline loops: CDR1 GTSNPN, CDR2 SVGIG (reference sequence). The CDR3 has 18 residues. CDR3 sequence reads: CAWSVVSLGQGFGQPQHF. In DNA form, the CDR3 reads TGTGCCTGGAGTGTCGTCTCATTGGGACAGGGATTCGGACAGCCCCAGCATTTT.

This rearrangement joins TRBV13 to TRBJ2-7, with 11 bases lining up with TRBD1. CDR3 length equals 14 residues. Germline values: CDR1 PRHDT, CDR2 FYEKMQ (reference sequence). J was trimmed by 4 bases and V by 5 bases; bases with no gene match: 4. As DNA, the CDR3 is TGTGCCAGCAGCGATGGACAGGGGGCTTACGAGCAGTACTTC. It encodes CASSDGQGAYEQYF.

The rearrangement uses TRBV5-1 and TRBJ1-1; no definite D call. Germline CDR1 reads SGHRS; CDR2 reads YFSETQ. This CDR3 spans 14 amino acids. V lost 3 bases, J lost 1 base, and 10 bases lay in between. The CDR3 is CASSWRSGNTEAFF. DNA for the CDR3: TGCGCCAGCAGCTGGCGGAGCGGGAACACTGAAGCTTTCTTT.

The chain uses TRBV6-4 and TRBJ2-3; D is ambiguous. The CDR3 extends over 14 amino acids. Germline V gene data show CDR1 as MRHNA and CDR2 as SNTAGT. Trimming left V 3 bases short and J 4 bases short, with 11 bases between. The CDR3 loop is CASSDNYMADTQYF. DNA of the CDR3: TGTGCCAGCAGTGATAACTACATGGCAGATACGCAGTATTTT.

The chain has TRBV7-9 and TRBJ2-1; D perhaps matches TRBD2 (5 bases). The germline CDR1 and CDR2 sequences are SEHNR and FQNEAQ (reference sequence). This CDR3 has 12 amino acids. The ends were cut back, 1 base at V and 10 bases at J, with 8 bases in the middle. The CDR3 DNA follows: TGTGCCAGCAGCTTAGGGACTTCAGAGCAGTTCTTC. Its translation is CASSLGTSEQFF.

The chain is built from TRBV5-4 and TRBJ1-1; no clear D gene. Trimming took 2 bases from V and 5 from J, leaving 13 bases between them. This CDR3 region has 14 residues. The V gene's germline CDR1 is SGHNT and CDR2 YYREEE (reference sequence). The chain's CDR3 is CASSLAGSGTEAFF. The CDR3 region has the DNA TGTGCCAGCAGCTTAGCGGGGTCTGGGACTGAAGCTTTCTTT.

In its sample, this clone was seen a few times. V gene TRBV27 combines with J gene TRBJ1-2; TRBD1 agrees at 9 bases. J was trimmed by 4 bases and V by 4 bases; bases with no gene match: 7. The CDR3 is 15 amino acids. Germline values: CDR1 MNHEY, CDR2 SMNVEV (reference sequence). CDR3 region: CASSSSTGGPYGYTF. The CDR3 nucleotides read TGTGCCAGCAGTTCCTCGACAGGGGGACCCTATGGCTACACCTTC.

This sequence joins TRBV2 and TRBJ2-1; no clear D gene. Between the trimmed V and J ends, which lost 8 bases and 7 bases, there was a span of 6 bases. This CDR3 is 10 amino acids long. Germline loops: CDR1 SNHLY, CDR2 FYNNEI. The CDR3 protein is CASDRNEQFF. The CDR3, as DNA: TGTGCCAGCGATAGGAATGAGCAGTTCTTC.

This CDR3 is CASSLPTGYGAYEQYF. The CDR3 DNA sequence: TGTGCCAGCTCACTCCCCACGGGCTACGGTGCCTACGAGCAGTACTTC. V gene TRBV18 combines with J gene TRBJ2-7; D gene uncertain. CDR3 length: 16 residues. With 4 bases removed from V and 2 bases from J, the gap between germline ends came to 18 bases. Germline values: CDR1 KGHSH, CDR2 LQKENI.

The rearrangement joins TRBV27 to TRBJ1-3; D is ambiguous. The CDR3 loop spans 15 amino acids. V shed 5 bases and J shed 2 bases, with 13 bases lying between them. CDR1 and CDR2 (germline): MNHEY, SMNVEV (reference sequence). CDR3 in amino acids: CASSPTQLPGNTIYF. The CDR3 bases are TGTGCCAGCAGTCCCACCCAGCTACCTGGAAACACCATATATTTT.

This clone was observed once. The gene calls are TRBV7-3 and TRBJ2-1; a possible D gene is TRBD1 (6 bases). Germline V CDR1 and CDR2: SGHTA, FQGTGA. V lost 5 bases to trimming and J lost 5 bases, with 16 bases between them. CDR3 length: 15 amino acids. The CDR3 DNA follows: TGTGCCAGCAGCGAATCGGATCAGGGGCACAATGAGCAGTTCTTC. Its translation is CASSESDQGHNEQFF.

CDR3 in DNA: TGTGCTAGTGGTCACCCCGGGGGATTCACTGAAGCTTTCTTT. It is translated as CASGHPGGFTEAFF. The V and J genes are TRBV12-5 and TRBJ1-1; D is perhaps TRBD1 (5 bases). This CDR3 spans 14 amino acids. CDR1 and CDR2 (germline): LGHNT, FRNRAP. Trimming cost V 5 bases and J 4 bases, with 14 bases left between them.

The V gene is TRBV11-2, the J gene TRBJ2-7, with D possibly being TRBD1 (5 bases). The length of the CDR3 is 14 residues. Germline-derived CDR1 and CDR2 are SGHAT and FQNNGV. Trimming removed 1 base from V and 2 bases from J, with 9 bases in between. CDR3 amino acids: CASSLATATYEQYF. Here the CDR3 DNA reads TGTGCCAGCAGCTTAGCGACAGCTACCTACGAGCAGTACTTC.